The sequence of this TCR beta chain was determined in a study of cytomegalovirus exposure and HLA in healthy donors. Whole-study findings and limits: TCR beta chains numbering 164 were designated cytomegalovirus-associated. HLA restriction was apparent for most CMV-associated TCR beta chains in a later analysis. In a later analysis, several top co-occurrence clusters appeared linked to parvovirus B19, influenza, CMV and Epstein-Barr virus.

The CDR3 has 19 residues. From germline, CDR1 is SGHVS and CDR2 FQNEAQ. The trim removed 0 bases at V and 3 bases at J, leaving 12 bases unmatched. The PCR contained 60 Vbeta and 13 Jbeta primers. In the authors' workflow: Later work found about 80 million unique TCR beta chains, with approximately 12 million shared. The assay was immunoSEQ multiplex PCR, and TCRdb's table has in-frame clones only and misses some. D and trimming were read from the DNA, whereas the V and J calls and clone size are those reported in that table. This sample has about 25,000 clones, with just under 80% found just once. Turning to this clone: The antigen is not known.

This clonotype originated in a male donor in good health and CMV-seronegative. Sequencing used PBMCs. This rearrangement joins TRBV7-8 to TRBJ2-7; 12 positions agree with TRBD1. The CDR3 sequence is CASSLAEGQGAKGDYEQYF. The CDR3 DNA reads TGTGCCAGCAGCTTAGCGGAGGGACAGGGGGCTAAGGGGGACTACGAGCAGTACTTC.